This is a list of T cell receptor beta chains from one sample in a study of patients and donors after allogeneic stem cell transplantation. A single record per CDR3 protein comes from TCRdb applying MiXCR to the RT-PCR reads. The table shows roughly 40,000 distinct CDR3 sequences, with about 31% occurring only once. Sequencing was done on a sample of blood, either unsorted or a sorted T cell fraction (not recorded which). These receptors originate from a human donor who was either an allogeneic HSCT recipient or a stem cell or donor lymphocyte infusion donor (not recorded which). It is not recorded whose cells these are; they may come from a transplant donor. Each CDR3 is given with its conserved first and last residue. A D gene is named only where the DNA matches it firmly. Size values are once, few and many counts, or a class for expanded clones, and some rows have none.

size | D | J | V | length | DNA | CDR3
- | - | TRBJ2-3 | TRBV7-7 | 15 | TGTGCTACATCGGACTCCTTGACGGGCACAGATACGCAGTATTTT | CATSDSLTGTDTQYF
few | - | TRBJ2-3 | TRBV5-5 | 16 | TGTGCCAGCAGCTATCGCCCTAAGCCTCCCACAGATACGCAGTATTTT | CASSYRPKPPTDTQYF
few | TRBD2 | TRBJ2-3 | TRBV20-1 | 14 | TGCAGTGCTTCTAGCGGGGTTACCACAGATACGCAGTATTTT | CSASSGVTTDTQYF
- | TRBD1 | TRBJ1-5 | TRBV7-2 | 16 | TGTGCCAGCAGCTTAGCTCAGACAGGGCTCGGCGGGCCCCAGCATTTT | CASSLAQTGLGGPQHF
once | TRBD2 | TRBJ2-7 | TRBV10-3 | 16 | TGTGCCATCAGTGAGTCAAGACTAGCGGGAGTCTACGAGCAGTACTTC | CAISESRLAGVYEQYF
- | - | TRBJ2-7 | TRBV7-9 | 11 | TGTGCCAGCAGCTCACGGGCCGAGCAGTACTTC | CASSSRAEQYF
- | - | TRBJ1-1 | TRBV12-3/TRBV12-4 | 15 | TGTGCCAGCAGTCATGACAGGAGATTGAACACTGAAGCTTTCTTT | CASSHDRRLNTEAFF
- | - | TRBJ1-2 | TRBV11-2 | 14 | TGTGCCAGCAGCCCCGGGACGGCTAACTATGGCTACACCTTC | CASSPGTANYGYTF
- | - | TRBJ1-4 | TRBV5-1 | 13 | TGCGCCAGCAGCTCCGGACAAGGCGAAAAACTGTTTTTT | CASSSGQGEKLFF
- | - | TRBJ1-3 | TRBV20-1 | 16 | TGCAGTGCTAGAGATGCGCAGGCCACCTCTGGAAACACCATATATTTT | CSARDAQATSGNTIYF
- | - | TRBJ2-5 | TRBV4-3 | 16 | TGCGCCAGCAGCCAAGATCCTACCGGACCTCAAGAGACCCAGTACTTC | CASSQDPTGPQETQYF
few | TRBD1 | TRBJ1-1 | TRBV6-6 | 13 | TGTGCCAGCAGTTACTCGACGGGACAGGAAGCTTTCTTT | CASSYSTGQEAFF
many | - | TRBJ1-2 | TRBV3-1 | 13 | TGTGCCAGCAGCCAAACCGGGGGCTATGGCTACACCTTC | CASSQTGGYGYTF
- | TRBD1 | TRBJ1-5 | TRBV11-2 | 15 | TGTGCCAGCAGCTTAGGGGACAGGGGACATCAGCCCCAGCATTTT | CASSLGDRGHQPQHF
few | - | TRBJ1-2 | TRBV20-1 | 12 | TGCAGTGATTCGAGAACGGGAAATGGCTACACCTTC | CSDSRTGNGYTF
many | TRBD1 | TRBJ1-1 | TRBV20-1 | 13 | TGCAGTGTTCGCCAGGGGGCGGACACTGAAGCTTTCTTT | CSVRQGADTEAFF
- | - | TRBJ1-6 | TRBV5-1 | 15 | TGCGCCAGCTCTGCAGGATTACCCATGGATTCACCCCTCCACTTT | CASSAGLPMDSPLHF
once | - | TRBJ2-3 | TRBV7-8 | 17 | TGTGCCAGCAGCTTAAAGTTCGGCGGAACTAGCACAGATACGCAGTATTTT | CASSLKFGGTSTDTQYF
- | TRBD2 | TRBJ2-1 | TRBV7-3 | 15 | TGTGCCAGCAGCTTAACTAGCGGGAATTACGATGAGCAGTTCTTC | CASSLTSGNYDEQFF
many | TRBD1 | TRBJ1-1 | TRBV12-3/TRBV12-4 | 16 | TGTGCCAGCAGTAGCAGGGGGCGCCTTCTGAACACTGAAGCTTTCTTT | CASSSRGRLLNTEAFF
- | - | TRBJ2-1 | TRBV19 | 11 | TGTGCCAGTAGTCACAACAATGAGCAGTTCTTC | CASSHNNEQFF
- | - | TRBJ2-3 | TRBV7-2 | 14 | TGTGCCAGCAGCCGACGGGACAACACAGATACGCAGTATTTT | CASSRRDNTDTQYF
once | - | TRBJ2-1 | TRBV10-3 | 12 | TGTGCCATCGAGGGTCTAGGTAATGAGCAGTTCTTC | CAIEGLGNEQFF
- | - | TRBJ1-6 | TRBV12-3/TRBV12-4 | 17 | TGTGCCAGCAGTTTCTGGCAGGGAACATACTATAATTCACCCCTCCACTTT | CASSFWQGTYYNSPLHF
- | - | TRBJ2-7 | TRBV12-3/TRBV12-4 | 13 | TGTGCCAGCATCCGTAACGGCCTCTACGAGCAGTACTTC | CASIRNGLYEQYF
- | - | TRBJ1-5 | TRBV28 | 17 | TGTGCCAGCAGTTTAGGTCGACCGACCCGTGGGGCTCAGCCCCAGCATTTT | CASSLGRPTRGAQPQHF
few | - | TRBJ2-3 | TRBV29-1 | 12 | TGCAGCGTTGATGGTCCAACGGATACGCAGTATTTT | CSVDGPTDTQYF
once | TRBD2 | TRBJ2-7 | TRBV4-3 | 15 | TGCGCCAGCAGCCAAGGGGCTAGCGGGAGCCACGAGCAGTACTTC | CASSQGASGSHEQYF
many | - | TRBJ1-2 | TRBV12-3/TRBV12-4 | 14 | TGTGCCAGCAGTTTCCAGGGGTTAAACTATGGCTACACCTTC | CASSFQGLNYGYTF
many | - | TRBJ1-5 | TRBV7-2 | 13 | TGTGCCAGCAGCTCACAGGGAGGGCAGCCCCAGCATTTT | CASSSQGGQPQHF
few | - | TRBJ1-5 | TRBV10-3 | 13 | TGTGCCATCAGTGGACAGGTAAATCAGCCCCAGCATTTT | CAISGQVNQPQHF
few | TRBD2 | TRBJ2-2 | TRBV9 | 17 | TGTGCCAGCAGCGTAGGGCTAGCGGGGACCCACACCGGGGAGCTGTTTTTT | CASSVGLAGTHTGELFF
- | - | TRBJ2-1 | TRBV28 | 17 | TGTGCCAGCAGTTTAAGTCAAACTAGCACGCCCGAAGATGAGCAGTTCTTC | CASSLSQTSTPEDEQFF
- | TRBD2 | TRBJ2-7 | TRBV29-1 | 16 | TGCAGCGTTGGACTAGCGGTATTCACTTCTGGCTACGAGCAGTACTTC | CSVGLAVFTSGYEQYF
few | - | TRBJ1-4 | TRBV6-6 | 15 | TGTGCCAGCAGTTACGAACGGTCAACTAATGAAAAACTGTTTTTT | CASSYERSTNEKLFF
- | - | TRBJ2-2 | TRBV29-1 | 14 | TGCAGCGTGCCCTACCCACCGAACACCGGGGAGCTGTTTTTT | CSVPYPPNTGELFF
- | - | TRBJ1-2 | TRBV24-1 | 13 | TGTGCCACCAGTGAGGACAGATCCTATGGCTACACCTTC | CATSEDRSYGYTF
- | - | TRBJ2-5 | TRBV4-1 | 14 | TGCGCCAGCAGCCAAGAATGGGAAGAAGAGACCCAGTACTTC | CASSQEWEEETQYF
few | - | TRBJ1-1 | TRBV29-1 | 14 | TGCAGCGTTGAACCCGCAGAACAAATGAGTGAAGCTTTCTTT | CSVEPAEQMSEAFF
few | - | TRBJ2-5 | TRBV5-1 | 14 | TGCGCCAGCAGCATCTGGACAGACCAAGAGACCCAGTACTTC | CASSIWTDQETQYF
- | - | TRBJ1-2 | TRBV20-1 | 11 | TGCAGTCTCCCCTTTAACTATGGCTACACCTTC | CSLPFNYGYTF
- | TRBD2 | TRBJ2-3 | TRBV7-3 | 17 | TGTGCCAGCAGCTTATGGGGACTAGCGGGACGAGAAGATACGCAGTATTTT | CASSLWGLAGREDTQYF
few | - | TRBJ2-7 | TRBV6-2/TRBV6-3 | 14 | TGTGCCAGCAGTACCGGGCAACCTATTGGGGAGCAGTACTTC | CASSTGQPIGEQYF
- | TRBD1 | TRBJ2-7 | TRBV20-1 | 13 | TGCAGTGCTAGAGGGACAGGTACCTACGAGCAGTACTTC | CSARGTGTYEQYF
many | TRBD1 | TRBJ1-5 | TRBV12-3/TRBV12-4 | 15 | TGTGCCAGCAGTTCCCGACAGGGGTCCAATCAGCCCCAGCATTTT | CASSSRQGSNQPQHF
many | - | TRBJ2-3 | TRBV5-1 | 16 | TGCGCCAGCAGCGCGTTACAAAACCCGCGTTCAGATACGCAGTATTTT | CASSALQNPRSDTQYF
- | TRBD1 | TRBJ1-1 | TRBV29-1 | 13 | TGCAGCGTGGGATGGGACAGAAACACTGAAGCTTTCTTT | CSVGWDRNTEAFF
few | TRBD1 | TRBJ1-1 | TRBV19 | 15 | TGTGCCAGTAGTATTGGACAGGGCGTTAGCACTGAAGCTTTCTTT | CASSIGQGVSTEAFF
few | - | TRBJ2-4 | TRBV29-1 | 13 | TGCAGCGTTGGCGGCGGCCGGCGGGACATTCAGTACTTC | CSVGGGRRDIQYF
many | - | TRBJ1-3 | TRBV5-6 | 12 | TGTGCCAGCAGGAAAGAAGGAAACACCATATATTTT | CASRKEGNTIYF
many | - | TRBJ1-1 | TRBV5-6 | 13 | TGTGCCAGCAGCTTGTTATTGAACACTGAAGCTTTCTTT | CASSLLLNTEAFF
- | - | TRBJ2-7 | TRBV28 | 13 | TGTGCCAGCAGTTTATACAGGGACTACGAGCAGTACTTC | CASSLYRDYEQYF